Described below is a single TCR beta chain sequence and its context. V was shortened by 5 bases and J by 4 bases, with 8 bases between the two germline ends. This CDR3 has 12 residues. Germline CDR1 SNHLY, CDR2 FYNNEI. The data were obtained in a study of cytomegalovirus exposure and HLA in healthy donors. The PCR was carried out with 60 Vbeta primers and 13 Jbeta primers. Assay used: immunoSEQ multiplex PCR; TCRdb lists only in-frame clones, some missing. The sample lists 100,000 to 150,000 clones; 77% were seen once. The chain couples TRBV2 to TRBJ1-2; tentatively, D is TRBD1 (5 bases). This clonotype was sampled from a woman between 40 and 55 years old in good health and CMV-seropositive. Sequenced sample: PBMCs. The CDR3 sequence: CASSMGGYGYTF. The CDR3 DNA reads TGTGCCAGCAGTATGGGGGGCTATGGCTACACCTTC.